This T cell receptor (beta chain) was identified during a study of technical replicates of blood from a few donors. This clone was recorded once. CDR1 SGHRS and CDR2 YFSETQ come from the germline V gene. Deletions cut 0 bases from V and 3 bases from J, with 9 bases between. CDR3 length: 15 amino acids. Some clones are missing from TCRdb's copy, which holds only in-frame ones; the method was immunoSEQ multiplex PCR. The sample lists over 75,000 clones, roughly 95% occurring once. This TCR came from a human donor in good health. Material: T cells isolated from PBMCs. The chain carries TRBV5-1 and TRBJ2-2; a possible D gene is TRBD2 (5 bases). The CDR3 bases are TGCGCCAGCAGCTTGGGTAGCGCCGACACCGGGGAGCTGTTTTTT. This encodes CASSLGSADTGELFF. The entire variable domain, with the rest obtained from reference TRBV5-1 and TRBJ2-2, is as follows: KAGVTQTPRYLIKTRGQQVTLSCSPISGHRSVSWYQQTPGQGLQFLFEYFSETQRNKGNFPGRFSGRQFSNSRSEMNVSTLELGDSALYLCASSLGSADTGELFFGEGSRLTVL.